This TCR beta chain was observed in a study of blood T cell repertoires in COVID-19. Study context: Both acute and convalescent COVID-19 samples were obtained from the United States, Italy and Spain. T cells, B-cell-depleted T cells, or PBMCs provided the cDNA or gDNA that served as material.

Clones were sequenced by immunoSEQ multiplex PCR, and TCRdb holds only the in-frame ones, with some missing. The table includes roughly 100,000 clones, roughly 80% detected once. This CDR3 comprises 14 residues. Losses at the gene ends were 10 bases for V and 4 bases for J; bases not matched to a gene: 7. Germline CDR1 reads KGHSH; CDR2 reads LQKENI. The TCR originated in a woman older than 75 with active or convalescent COVID-19. Sequencing used peripheral blood. V usage is TRBV18 and J usage is TRBJ1-1, with 12 bases identical to TRBD1. For the CDR3, the DNA is TGTGCCACCAACAAGGGACAGGGGGCCACTGAAGCTTTCTTT. The encoded protein is CATNKGQGATEAFF.